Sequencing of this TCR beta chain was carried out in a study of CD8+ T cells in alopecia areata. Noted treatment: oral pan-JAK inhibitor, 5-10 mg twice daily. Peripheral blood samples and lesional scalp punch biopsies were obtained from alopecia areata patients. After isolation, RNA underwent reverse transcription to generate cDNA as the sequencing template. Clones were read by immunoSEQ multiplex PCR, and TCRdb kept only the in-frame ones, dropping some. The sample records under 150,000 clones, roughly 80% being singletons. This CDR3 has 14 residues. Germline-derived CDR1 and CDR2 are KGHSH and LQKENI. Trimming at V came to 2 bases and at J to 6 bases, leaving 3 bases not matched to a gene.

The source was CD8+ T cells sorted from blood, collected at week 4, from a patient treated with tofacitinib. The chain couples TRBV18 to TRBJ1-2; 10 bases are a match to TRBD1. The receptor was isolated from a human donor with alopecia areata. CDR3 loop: CASSPGTGEDGYTF. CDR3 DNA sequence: TGTGCCAGCTCACCAGGGACAGGGGAGGATGGCTACACCTTC.